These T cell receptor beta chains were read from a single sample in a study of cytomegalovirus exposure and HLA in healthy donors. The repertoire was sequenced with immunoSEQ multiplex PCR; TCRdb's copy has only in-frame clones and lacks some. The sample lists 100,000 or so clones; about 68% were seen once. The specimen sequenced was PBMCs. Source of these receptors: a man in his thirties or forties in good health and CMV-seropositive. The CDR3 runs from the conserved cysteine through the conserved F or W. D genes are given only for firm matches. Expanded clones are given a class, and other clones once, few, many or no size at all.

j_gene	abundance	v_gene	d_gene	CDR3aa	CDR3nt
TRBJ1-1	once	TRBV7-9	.	CASSLEAETEAFF	TGTGCCAGCAGCTTAGAGGCGGAGACTGAAGCTTTCTTT
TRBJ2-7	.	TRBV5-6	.	CASSLFRYEQYF	TGTGCCAGCAGCTTGTTCCGCTACGAGCAGTACTTC
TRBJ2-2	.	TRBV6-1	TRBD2	CASSVSGGINTGELFF	TGTGCCAGCAGTGTGAGCGGGGGAATAAACACCGGGGAGCTGTTTTTT
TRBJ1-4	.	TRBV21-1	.	CASFSLQGAHNEKLFF	TGTGCCAGCTTTTCGTTACAGGGAGCCCATAATGAAAAACTGTTTTTT
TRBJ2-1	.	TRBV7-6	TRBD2	CASSLWAGGSYNEQFF	TGTGCCAGCAGCTTATGGGCGGGGGGGTCCTACAATGAGCAGTTCTTC
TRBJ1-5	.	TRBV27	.	CASRAGASNQPQHF	TGTGCCAGCAGGGCAGGGGCTAGCAATCAGCCCCAGCATTTT
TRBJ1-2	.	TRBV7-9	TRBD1	CSSSSGGTGGSYGYTF	TGTTCCAGCAGCTCAGGGGGGACAGGGGGATCCTATGGCTACACCTTC
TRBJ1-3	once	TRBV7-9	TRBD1	CASRTGGTGNTIYF	TGTGCCAGCAGAACAGGGGGTACTGGAAACACCATATATTTT
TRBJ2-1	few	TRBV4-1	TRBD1	CASSQEVRGHEQFF	TGCGCCAGCAGCCAAGAGGTTAGGGGGCATGAGCAGTTCTTC
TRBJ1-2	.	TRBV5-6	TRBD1	CASSLGTVGNYGYTF	TGTGCCAGCAGTCTTGGGACAGTAGGAAACTATGGCTACACCTTC
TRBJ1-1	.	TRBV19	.	CASSMGRGLAEAFF	TGTGCCAGTAGTATGGGACGGGGACTGGCTGAAGCTTTCTTT
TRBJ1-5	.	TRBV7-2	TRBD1	CASSYLGTGGWGQPQHF	TGTGCCAGCAGCTATCTCGGGACAGGGGGCTGGGGGCAGCCCCAGCATTTT
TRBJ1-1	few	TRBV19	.	CASLPAEAFF	TGTGCCAGTCTACCTGCTGAAGCTTTCTTT
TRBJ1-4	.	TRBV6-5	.	CASSYSPHGGTEKLFF	TGTGCCAGCAGTTACTCGCCCCACGGGGGGACCGAAAAACTGTTTTTT
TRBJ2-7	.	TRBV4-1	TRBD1	CASSQEGQGLYEQYF	TGCGCCAGCAGCCAAGAGGGACAGGGCCTTTACGAGCAGTACTTC
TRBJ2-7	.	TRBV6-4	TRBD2	CASSYFPSGGAPYEQYF	TGTGCCAGCAGTTACTTTCCCAGCGGGGGGGCCCCCTACGAGCAGTACTTC
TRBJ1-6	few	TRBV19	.	CASGQTGDNSPLHF	TGTGCCAGTGGCCAAACAGGAGATAATTCACCCCTCCACTTT
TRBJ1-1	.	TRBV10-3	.	CAISDGDTRTTEAFF	TGTGCCATCAGTGATGGTGACACCCGAACGACTGAAGCTTTCTTT
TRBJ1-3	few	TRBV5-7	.	CASSLGVGVGNTIYF	TGTGCCAGCAGCTTGGGGGTAGGAGTTGGAAACACCATATATTTT
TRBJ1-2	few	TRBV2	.	CASSGLRVRVYGYTF	TGTGCCAGCAGTGGTTTGAGGGTCCGCGTCTATGGCTACACCTTC
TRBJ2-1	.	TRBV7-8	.	CASSPRASNEQFF	TGTGCCAGCAGCCCGAGGGCCTCCAATGAGCAGTTCTTC
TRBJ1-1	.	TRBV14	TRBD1	CASSQVGQGGGTEAFF	TGTGCCAGCAGCCAAGTGGGACAGGGAGGGGGTACTGAAGCTTTCTTT
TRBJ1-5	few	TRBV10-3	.	CAISEGREIGQPQHF	TGTGCCATCAGTGAGGGCAGGGAAATAGGTCAGCCCCAGCATTTT
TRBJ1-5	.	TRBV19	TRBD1	CASSATGGRQPQHF	TGTGCCAGTAGTGCCACAGGGGGCCGGCAGCCCCAGCATTTT
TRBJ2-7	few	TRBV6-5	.	CASSYSTGPSYEQYF	TGTGCCAGCAGTTACTCGACAGGTCCCTCCTACGAGCAGTACTTC
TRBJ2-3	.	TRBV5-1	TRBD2	CASSLVSGGNTDTQYF	TGCGCCAGCAGCTTGGTTTCGGGGGGGAACACAGATACGCAGTATTTT
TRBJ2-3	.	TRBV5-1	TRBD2	CASSLARTSGGNTDTQYF	TGCGCCAGCAGCTTGGCCCGGACTAGCGGGGGGAACACAGATACGCAGTATTTT
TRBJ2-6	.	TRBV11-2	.	CASSSWGLIGANVLTF	TGTGCCAGCAGCTCCTGGGGGCTAATTGGGGCCAACGTCCTGACTTTC
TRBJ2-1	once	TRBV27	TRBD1	CASGQGDYNEQFF	TGTGCCAGCGGACAGGGAGACTACAATGAGCAGTTCTTC
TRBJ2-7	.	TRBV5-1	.	CASRTESYEQYF	TGCGCCAGCAGGACAGAATCCTACGAGCAGTACTTC
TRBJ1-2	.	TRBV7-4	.	CASSLLYGYTF	TGTGCCAGCAGCTTACTATATGGCTACACCTTC
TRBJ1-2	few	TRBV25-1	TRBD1	CASSELGQLGILGYTF	TGTGCCAGCAGTGAATTGGGACAGCTGGGAATATTAGGCTACACCTTC
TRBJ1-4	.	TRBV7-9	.	CASSSPGLYEKLFF	TGTGCCAGCAGTTCTCCGGGGTTGTATGAAAAACTGTTTTTT
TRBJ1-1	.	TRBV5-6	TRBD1	CASSNDRGQGATEAFF	TGTGCCAGCAGCAATGACAGGGGGCAGGGGGCCACTGAAGCTTTCTTT
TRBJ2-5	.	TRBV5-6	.	CASSRVQETQYF	TGTGCCAGCAGCCGGGTACAAGAGACCCAGTACTTC
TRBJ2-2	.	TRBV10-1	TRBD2	CASSTGLAGDGTGELFF	TGCGCCAGCAGTACAGGACTAGCGGGGGACGGAACCGGGGAGCTGTTTTTT
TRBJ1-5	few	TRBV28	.	CASSRQISNQPQHF	TGTGCCAGCAGTCGACAGATTAGCAATCAGCCCCAGCATTTT
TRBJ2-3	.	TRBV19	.	CASSILADTQYF	TGTGCCAGTAGTATCCTCGCAGATACGCAGTATTTT
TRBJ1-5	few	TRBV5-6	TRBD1	CASSGTGGGNQPQHF	TGTGCCAGCAGCGGAACAGGGGGAGGCAATCAGCCCCAGCATTTT
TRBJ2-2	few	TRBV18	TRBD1	CASSPGQGTNTGELFF	TGTGCCAGCTCACCGGGACAGGGAACGAACACCGGGGAGCTGTTTTTT
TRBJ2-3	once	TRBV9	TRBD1	CASSVPTGSTDTQYF	TGTGCCAGCAGCGTCCCGACAGGGAGCACAGATACGCAGTATTTT
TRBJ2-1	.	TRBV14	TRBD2	CASSPGLAGGLFNEQFF	TGTGCCAGCAGCCCCGGACTAGCGGGGGGTCTATTCAATGAGCAGTTCTTC
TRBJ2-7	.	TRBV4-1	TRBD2	CASSLLAGDSYEQYF	TGCGCCAGCAGCCTTTTAGCGGGGGACTCCTACGAGCAGTACTTC
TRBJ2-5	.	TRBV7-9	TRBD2	CSSSLASGGGGETQYF	TGTTCCAGCAGCTTAGCGAGCGGGGGGGGAGGCGAGACCCAGTACTTC
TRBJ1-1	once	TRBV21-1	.	CASSKGGTEAFF	TGTGCCAGCAGCAAGGGGGGAACTGAAGCTTTCTTT
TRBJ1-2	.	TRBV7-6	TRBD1	CASSFPTGADGYTF	TGTGCCAGCAGCTTTCCTACAGGGGCGGATGGCTACACCTTC
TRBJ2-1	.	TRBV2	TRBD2	CATAPLAGGNEQFF	TGTGCCACCGCCCCACTAGCGGGGGGGAATGAGCAGTTCTTC
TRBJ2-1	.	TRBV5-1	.	CASSIAQVYNEQFF	TGCGCCAGCAGCATAGCACAGGTCTACAATGAGCAGTTCTTC
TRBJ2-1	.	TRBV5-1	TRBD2	CASSLEGRLALEQFF	TGCGCCAGCAGCTTGGAGGGGAGACTAGCGCTTGAGCAGTTCTTC
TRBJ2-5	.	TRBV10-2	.	CASSVGTYQETQYF	TGCGCCAGCAGTGTGGGGACTTACCAAGAGACCCAGTACTTC
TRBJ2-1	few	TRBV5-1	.	CASSLELGRGNNEQFF	TGCGCCAGCAGCTTGGAACTAGGGCGGGGAAACAATGAGCAGTTCTTC